These 14 T cell receptor beta chains share one sample of origin, sequenced in a study of OX40 agonist ivuxolimab in advanced cancers. Sequencing used immunoSEQ multiplex PCR; TCRdb keeps in-frame clones, though not all of them. The sample shows under 150,000 clones, roughly 91% of them seen only once. The sequencing used CD4+ or CD8+ T cells sorted from blood, collected in a trial of the OX40 agonist ivuxolimab. All receptors come from an adult with an advanced solid tumor such as melanoma, head and neck, liver or kidney cancer.

This clone showed up just once. The chain recombines TRBV7-2 with TRBJ2-7; 8 bases match TRBD2. Germline values: CDR1 SGHTA, CDR2 FQGNSA. The CDR3 runs 14 residues. V gave up 5 bases and J gave up 4 bases; unmatched junction bases: 7. The CDR3: CASSPRGGGYEQYF. The CDR3 nucleotides read TGTGCCAGCAGCCCCCGGGGGGGCGGATACGAGCAGTACTTC.

The J gene is TRBJ1-2, the V gene TRBV19, with 9 bases lining up with TRBD1. The germline V gene has CDR1 LNHDA and CDR2 SQIVND (reference sequence). Losses at the gene ends were 8 bases for V and 2 bases for J; bases not matched to a gene: 6. The CDR3 contains 14 residues. The CDR3 nucleotides are TGTGCCAGTTCCCCCGGACAGGGGAACTATGGCTACACCTTC. This sequence encodes CASSPGQGNYGYTF.

Only one count was recorded for this clone. The rearrangement links TRBV4-3 to TRBJ2-7; D is ambiguous. In germline, CDR1 is LGHNA, CDR2 YSLEER. The CDR3 length is 14 residues. V lost 3 bases, J lost 2 bases, and 11 bases lay in between. The CDR3 nucleotides read TGCGCCAGCAGCCATTCAACCACGACCTACGAGCAGTACTTC. Encoded protein: CASSHSTTTYEQYF.

V gene TRBV7-9 combines with J gene TRBJ2-3; 7 nucleotides agree with TRBD1. This CDR3 contains 15 residues. The germline gives CDR1 SEHNR, CDR2 FQNEAQ (reference sequence). After removal of 1 base from V and 3 bases from J, the junction contained 4 bases not matched to a gene. The CDR3 nucleotides are TGTGCCAGCAGCTTAGGGGTCAGGGGGACAGATACGCAGTATTTT. Amino acid sequence: CASSLGVRGTDTQYF.

This clone was observed a single time. V and J are TRBV5-4 and TRBJ1-5; TRBD1 is a possible D gene (5 bases). This CDR3 has 14 amino acids. In germline, CDR1 is SGHNT, CDR2 YYREEE (reference sequence). Trimming pared 2 bases from V and 5 bases from J, leaving 11 bases between. This CDR3 reads CASSLEGGDQPQHF. Here the CDR3 DNA reads TGTGCCAGCAGCTTAGAGGGAGGGGATCAGCCCCAGCATTTT. The whole variable domain, remainder taken from reference TRBV5-4 and TRBJ1-5, is ETGVTQSPTHLIKTRGQQVTLRCSSQSGHNTVSWYQQALGQGPQFIFQYYREEENGRGNFPPRFSGLQFPNYSSELNVNALELDDSALYLCASSLEGGDQPQHFGDGTRLSIL.

The chain joins TRBV5-6 to TRBJ2-6; D is unresolved. CDR1 SGHDT and CDR2 YYEEEE come from the germline V gene. With 4 bases removed from V and 0 bases from J, the gap between germline ends came to 11 bases. The CDR3 length is 16 residues. The CDR3 DNA is TGTGCCAGCAGCCCGACGGGTTTCTCTGGGGCCAACGTCCTGACTTTC. Its protein is CASSPTGFSGANVLTF.

The J gene is TRBJ2-5, the V gene TRBV2, with a tentative D call TRBD2 (5 bases). In germline, CDR1 is SNHLY, CDR2 FYNNEI. V dropped 2 bases and J dropped 4 bases, with 14 bases sitting between them. The CDR3 runs to 15 residues. As DNA, the CDR3 is TGTGCCAGCAGTGAACTTTGGGAAGCGGTAGAGACCCAGTACTTC. It encodes CASSELWEAVETQYF.

The chain employs TRBV2 and TRBJ1-2; D call uncertain. The CDR3 is made up of 12 amino acids. Trimming removed 1 base from V and 10 bases from J, with 10 bases in between. CDR1 is SNHLY, CDR2 FYNNEI, per germline. CDR3 in DNA: TGTGCCAGCAGTGAAGAACGGCGGATCTACACCTTC. Its translation: CASSEERRIYTF.

The V gene is TRBV5-1, the J gene TRBJ1-6, with D hard to call. The germline CDR1 and CDR2 sequences are SGHRS and YFSETQ. V lost 0 bases and J 6 bases, leaving 13 bases between the germline ends. CDR3 length: 16 residues. CDR3 protein: CASSLEFGVGNSPLHF. The CDR3 DNA reads TGCGCCAGCAGCTTGGAGTTCGGGGTTGGTAATTCACCCCTCCACTTT.

The V gene is TRBV9, the J gene TRBJ1-3; no definite D call. This CDR3 region has 14 residues. CDR1 and CDR2 (germline): SGDLS, YYNGEE. Trimming left V 0 bases short and J 4 bases short, with 8 bases between. DNA of the CDR3: TGTGCCAGCAGCGTAGAAAACAGAGGAAACACCATATATTTT. It codes for CASSVENRGNTIYF.

The chain recombines TRBV7-2 with TRBJ1-1, with a tentative D call TRBD1 (5 bases). From germline, CDR1 is SGHTA and CDR2 FQGNSA. V lost 1 base to trimming and J lost 4 bases, with 7 bases between them. The CDR3 length is 13 residues. The CDR3 sequence is CASSLGQITEAFF. The CDR3 coding sequence is TGTGCCAGCAGCTTAGGACAGATCACTGAAGCTTTCTTT. The entire variable domain, with the rest obtained from reference TRBV7-2 and TRBJ1-1, is as follows: GAGVSQSPSNKVTEKGKDVELRCDPISGHTALYWYRQSLGQGLEFLIYFQGNSAPDKSGLPSDRFSAERTGGSVSTLTIQRTQQEDSAVYLCASSLGQITEAFFGQGTRLTVV.

The chain employs TRBV11-2 and TRBJ2-5, with 10 bases that match TRBD1. The germline CDR1 and CDR2 sequences are SGHAT and FQNNGV. This CDR3 contains 14 residues. Trimming took 5 bases from V and 5 from J; bases not matched to a gene: 5. Here the CDR3 reads CASSEGQGYETQYF. CDR3 DNA sequence: TGTGCCAGCAGCGAGGGACAGGGGTACGAGACCCAGTACTTC.

This rearrangement joins TRBV6-4 to TRBJ2-7; D is possibly TRBD2 (5 bases). Germline CDR1 reads MRHNA; CDR2 reads SNTAGT. The germline V and J ends were trimmed by 4 bases and 4 bases, with 11 bases remaining between them. The CDR3 has 13 residues. The CDR3 protein is CASSVSRGYEQYF. The DNA of the CDR3 is TGTGCCAGCAGTGTCTCGCGAGGGTACGAGCAGTACTTC.

This clone was detected only once. The chain joins TRBV18 to TRBJ2-5; D is uncertain. CDR3 length: 14 residues. Germline V gene lookup returns CDR1 KGHSH and CDR2 LQKENI. Trimming pared 6 bases from V and 2 bases from J, leaving 13 bases between. The CDR3 loop reads CASSPDAGQETQYF. In nucleotides, the CDR3 is TGTGCCAGCTCCCCGGACGCCGGGCAAGAGACCCAGTACTTC.